A selection of T cell receptor beta chains follows, all from one sample in a study of blood T cell repertoires in COVID-19. Only in-frame clones appear in the TCRdb table, and some are missing; sequencing was by immunoSEQ multiplex PCR. The sample has tens of thousands of clones, roughly 80% seen once. The sample taken for sequencing was peripheral blood. All receptors derive from a man older than 75 with active or convalescent COVID-19. Each CDR3 is given with its conserved first and last residue. The D gene is left open where the match is weak. Only part of the rows carry a size: once, few, many, or a class if the clone is expanded.

j_call	d_call	v_call	clone_size	cdr3_aa	cdr3_nt
TRBJ2-1	-	TRBV5-1	-	CASSLDGARDNEQFF	TGCGCCAGCAGCTTGGATGGGGCAAGGGACAATGAGCAGTTCTTC
TRBJ1-1	-	TRBV5-4	-	CASSFMTGNTEAFF	TGTGCCAGCAGCTTCATGACAGGGAACACTGAAGCTTTCTTT
TRBJ1-1	TRBD1	TRBV7-3	-	CASSSRPGGLNTEAFF	TGTGCCAGCAGCTCCCGACCAGGGGGTTTGAACACTGAAGCTTTCTTT
TRBJ2-7	-	TRBV6-5	-	CASSYLGGRGEQYF	TGTGCCAGCAGTTACCTGGGAGGAAGGGGCGAGCAGTACTTC
TRBJ2-5	TRBD2	TRBV7-9	-	CASSLGLAGVLGQETQYF	TGTGCCAGCAGCTTAGGTCTAGCGGGAGTTTTGGGTCAAGAGACCCAGTACTTC
TRBJ2-1	TRBD2	TRBV4-1	-	CASSQLTSGAYNEQFF	TGCGCCAGCAGCCAATTGACTAGCGGAGCCTACAATGAGCAGTTCTTC
TRBJ2-3	TRBD1	TRBV9	once	CASSVGDRAGDTQYF	TGTGCCAGCAGCGTAGGGGACAGGGCGGGCGATACGCAGTATTTT
TRBJ2-7	-	TRBV7-2	-	CASSIGGISPYEQYF	TGTGCCAGCAGTATAGGAGGGATATCCCCCTACGAGCAGTACTTC
TRBJ2-5	-	TRBV19	-	CASIRSPGETQYF	TGTGCCAGTATCAGGTCTCCAGGGGAGACCCAGTACTTC
TRBJ2-3	TRBD1	TRBV5-1	-	CASSLVAGTGGTDTQYF	TGCGCCAGCAGCCTAGTTGCCGGGACAGGGGGCACAGATACGCAGTATTTT
TRBJ2-7	-	TRBV7-9	-	CASSSTSYEQYF	TGTGCCAGCAGCTCGACTAGTTACGAGCAGTACTTC
TRBJ1-1	-	TRBV9	few	CASSVTQGTEAFF	TGTGCCAGCAGCGTAACCCAGGGAACTGAAGCTTTCTTT
TRBJ2-5	TRBD2	TRBV2	-	CASSEGLAGETQYF	TGTGCCAGCAGTGAAGGGCTAGCGGGAGAGACCCAGTACTTC
TRBJ1-2	TRBD1	TRBV18	-	CASSPSGRGYGYTF	TGTGCCAGCTCACCAAGTGGCAGGGGGTATGGCTACACCTTC
TRBJ1-6	TRBD1	TRBV4-3	-	CASSHRRQGSPLHF	TGCGCCAGCAGCCATAGGAGACAGGGCTCACCCCTCCACTTT
TRBJ2-7	TRBD1	TRBV3-1/TRBV3-2	-	CASSPKPGQGRYEQYF	TGTGCCAGCAGCCCGAAACCGGGACAGGGGAGGTACGAGCAGTACTTC
TRBJ2-2	-	TRBV2	-	CASRATITGELFF	TGTGCCAGCAGGGCTACTATCACCGGGGAGCTGTTTTTT
TRBJ2-5	-	TRBV7-3	-	CASSLRQQETQYF	TGTGCCAGCAGCTTAAGGCAGCAAGAGACCCAGTACTTC
TRBJ1-1	TRBD1	TRBV9	-	CASSVGGQGDTEAFF	TGTGCCAGCAGCGTAGGGGGACAGGGGGACACTGAAGCTTTCTTT
TRBJ1-2	-	TRBV7-9	-	CASRHGGGPQVYGYTF	TGTGCCAGCCGCCACGGGGGGGGGCCCCAGGTCTATGGCTACACCTTC
TRBJ1-4	-	TRBV7-9	-	CASSERQSEKLFF	TGTGCCAGCAGCGAGCGACAGTCGGAAAAACTGTTTTTT
TRBJ2-3	-	TRBV27	-	CASRLGPGTDTQYF	TGTGCCAGCAGGCTTGGGCCAGGAACAGATACGCAGTATTTT
TRBJ2-3	TRBD2	TRBV6-5	-	CASSLAGGSDTQYF	TGTGCCAGCAGTTTAGCGGGGGGGTCAGATACGCAGTATTTT
TRBJ1-1	TRBD1	TRBV12-3/TRBV12-4	-	CASSQPTGAAFF	TGTGCCAGCAGTCAACCCACAGGGGCAGCTTTCTTT
TRBJ2-1	-	TRBV18	-	CASSPDQGGEQFF	TGTGCCAGCTCACCTGATCAGGGAGGTGAGCAGTTCTTC
TRBJ2-5	TRBD1	TRBV5-1	-	CASSLMFGQDQGYF	TGCGCCAGCAGCTTGATGTTTGGACAGGACCAGGGGTACTTC
TRBJ1-1	-	TRBV25-1	-	CASRGGIMVAEAFF	TGTGCCAGCAGAGGAGGAATAATGGTAGCTGAAGCTTTCTTT
TRBJ1-5	TRBD1	TRBV10-1	few	CASREDRYNQPQHF	TGCGCCAGCAGGGAGGACAGGTACAATCAGCCCCAGCATTTT
TRBJ2-1	TRBD2	TRBV5-6	-	CASSPPGGASGRAYEQFF	TGTGCCAGCAGCCCCCCGGGGGGCGCTAGCGGGAGGGCCTATGAGCAGTTCTTC
TRBJ1-4	-	TRBV21-1	few	CASSKKGDGRRPNNSTNEKLFF	TGTGCCAGCAGCAAAAAAGGGGATGGACGGCGGCCTAACAACTCAACTAATGAAAAACTGTTTTTT
TRBJ1-3	-	TRBV7-6	-	CASSLEGGGLFSGNTIYF	TGTGCCAGCAGCTTAGAAGGGGGTGGTCTTTTCTCTGGAAACACCATATATTTT
TRBJ1-2	-	TRBV7-8	-	CASSLGTANNYGYTF	TGTGCCAGCAGCTTAGGGACAGCCAATAACTATGGCTACACCTTC
TRBJ1-1	-	TRBV5-1	few	CASSLSPGEAEAFF	TGCGCCAGCAGCTTAAGTCCAGGGGAAGCTGAAGCTTTCTTT
TRBJ2-5	TRBD1	TRBV10-3	-	CAISPGTGGRETQYF	TGTGCCATCAGTCCCGGGACAGGGGGCCGGGAGACCCAGTACTTC
TRBJ2-1	TRBD1	TRBV19	-	CATRQGEYNEQFF	TGTGCCACCCGTCAGGGGGAGTACAATGAGCAGTTCTTC
TRBJ2-7	TRBD2	TRBV6-1	-	CASSDMRLAGIEQYF	TGTGCCAGCAGTGACATGAGACTAGCTGGTATCGAGCAGTACTTC
TRBJ2-7	-	TRBV6-2/TRBV6-3	-	CASSYRAAGSMVYF	TGTGCCAGCAGTTACCGTGCGGCAGGGTCCATGGTGTACTTC
TRBJ2-2	TRBD2	TRBV4-3	once	CASSQDGLAGPLMKLFF	TGCGCCAGCAGCCAAGATGGACTAGCGGGCCCCCTTATGAAGCTGTTTTTT
TRBJ2-2	TRBD1	TRBV7-2	-	CASSLEAGGGYTGELFF	TGTGCCAGCAGCTTAGAGGCAGGGGGTGGTTACACCGGGGAGCTGTTTTTT
TRBJ1-1	-	TRBV15	-	CATSRDRGGEAFF	TGTGCCACCAGCAGAGATCGAGGGGGAGAAGCTTTCTTT
TRBJ2-7	TRBD2	TRBV10-3	-	CAISVEGGSYEQYF	TGTGCCATCAGTGTGGAGGGAGGGTCCTACGAGCAGTACTTC